A single sample is the source of the 14 T cell receptor beta chains below, sequenced in a study of blood T cell repertoires in COVID-19. Sequenced by immunoSEQ multiplex PCR; TCRdb stores in-frame clones only, minus some. The table shows fewer than 250,000 clones, with more than 80% occurring only once. The sample taken for sequencing was PBMCs or T cells enriched from blood (not recorded which). These receptors came from a man aged 55 to 70 who had recovered from COVID-19.

In this sample, this clone turned up once. The chain is built from TRBV2 and TRBJ2-7, with 9 bases lining up with TRBD1. The V gene end was trimmed by 7 bases and the J gene end by 6 bases; junction bases not matched to a gene: 13. Germline CDR1 reads SNHLY; CDR2 reads FYNNEI. CDR3 size: 15 residues. The CDR3 coding sequence is TGTGCCAGCACCCAAACGGGACAGGGATTCGCCGAGCAGTACTTC. Encoded protein: CASTQTGQGFAEQYF.

The J gene is TRBJ1-6, the V gene TRBV7-9; 9 bases map to TRBD1. There are 15 residues in the CDR3. The V segment lost 1 base and the J segment 7 bases; nucleotides outside the gene matches: 2. Germline CDR1 is SEHNR and CDR2 is FQNEAQ (reference sequence). The CDR3 region is CASSLEDRGNSPLHF. The CDR3 region has the DNA TGTGCCAGCAGCTTAGAGGACAGGGGCAATTCACCCCTCCACTTT.

The chain combines TRBV6-5 with TRBJ2-7; 11 bases agree with TRBD1. This CDR3 comprises 15 residues. The V and J ends lost 6 bases and 4 bases, in that order; junction bases with no gene match: 8. From germline, CDR1 is MNHEY and CDR2 SVGAGI. The CDR3 sequence is CASRSDRGRPYEQYF. The CDR3 nucleotides read TGTGCCAGCAGATCGGACAGGGGGCGACCTTACGAGCAGTACTTC.

The V call is TRBV3-1 (or the pseudogene TRBV3-2), the J call TRBJ2-1; 10 nucleotides align to TRBD1. Losses at the gene ends were 6 bases for V and 2 bases for J; bases not matched to a gene: 1. The CDR3 covers 14 residues. Germline V lookup: CDR1 LGHDT, CDR2 YNNKEL (reference sequence). The CDR3 nucleotides read TGTGCCAGCAGAGACAGGGGGCCCTACAATGAGCAGTTCTTC. This encodes CASRDRGPYNEQFF.

The chain has TRBV10-1 and TRBJ1-1, with 7 nucleotides matching TRBD1. Germline CDR1 and CDR2: WNHNN and SYGVQD (reference sequence). The ends lost 8 bases at V and 9 bases at J; junction bases unmatched: 12. The CDR3 has 13 amino acids. The DNA of the CDR3 is TGCGCCAGCTCTGCGGAGACAGGGAGAAAAGCTTTCTTT. Its translation is CASSAETGRKAFF.

V and J are TRBV3-1 (or the pseudogene TRBV3-2) and TRBJ2-7, with D possibly matching TRBD1 (5 bases). The V gene's germline CDR1 is LGHDT and CDR2 YNNKEL (reference sequence). Trimming pared 1 base from V and 0 bases from J, leaving 10 bases between. This CDR3 contains 15 residues. CDR3 coding DNA: TGTGCCAGCAGCCAAGCCCCAGGGATCTCCTACGAGCAGTACTTC. Residues: CASSQAPGISYEQYF.

This chain joins TRBV11-2 and TRBJ2-3; unclear D gene. The CDR3 runs to 12 residues. The germline V gene has CDR1 SGHAT and CDR2 FQNNGV. Trimming removed 5 bases from V and 4 bases from J, with 7 bases in between. CDR3 nucleotide sequence: TGTGCCAGCAGCAATTCGGCAGATACGCAGTATTTT. Protein: CASSNSADTQYF. Complete variable domain (other parts from reference TRBV11-2 and TRBJ2-3): EAGVAQSPRYKIIEKRQSVAFWCNPISGHATLYWYQQILGQGPKLLIQFQNNGVVDDSQLPKDRFSAERLKGVDSTLKIQPAKLEDSAVYLCASSNSADTQYFGPGTRLTVL.

The chain is built from TRBV6-5 and TRBJ1-2; 7 bases are a match to TRBD1. The V gene's germline CDR1 is MNHEY and CDR2 SVGAGI. The CDR3 is 14 residues long. The V gene end was trimmed by 8 bases and the J gene end by 4 bases; junction bases not matched to a gene: 10. The CDR3 DNA reads TGTGCCAGCGGTCAGGGGGGAGAGGCCTATGGCTACACCTTC. Amino acid sequence: CASGQGGEAYGYTF.

V gene TRBV20-1 combines with J gene TRBJ1-1, with D perhaps TRBD1 (5 bases). Germline values: CDR1 DFQATT, CDR2 SNEGSKA (reference sequence). Trimming took 3 bases from V and 0 from J, leaving 11 bases between them. The CDR3 has 14 amino acids. DNA of the CDR3: TGCAGTGCTAGTAGGGGAACTATGAACACTGAAGCTTTCTTT. It is translated as CSASRGTMNTEAFF.

The V call is TRBV24-1, the J call TRBJ2-1; D perhaps matches TRBD1 (5 bases). This CDR3 spans 14 amino acids. Germline-derived CDR1 and CDR2 are KGHDR and SFDVKD. Trimming pared 4 bases from V and 4 bases from J, leaving 10 bases between. The CDR3 region has the DNA TGTGCCACCAGTGAAGGACAACCTTACAATGAGCAGTTCTTC. Its translation: CATSEGQPYNEQFF.

J is TRBJ2-3 and V is TRBV7-2, with TRBD2 matching 9 bases. CDR1 is SGHTA, CDR2 FQGNSA, per germline. The CDR3 consists of 16 residues. V dropped 2 bases and J dropped 5; count of bases not matched to a gene: 8. This chain's CDR3 is CASSLRRGGLGDTQYF. The CDR3 DNA reads as TGTGCCAGCAGCTTACGGCGGGGGGGGCTGGGAGATACGCAGTATTTT.

V usage is TRBV5-1 and J usage is TRBJ2-3, with D unresolved. V was trimmed by 0 bases and J by 4 bases, leaving 12 bases between them. The germline CDR1 and CDR2 sequences are SGHRS and YFSETQ. This CDR3 region has 15 residues. CDR3: CASSLAILDSDTQYF. CDR3 sequence (DNA): TGCGCCAGCAGCTTGGCGATTTTAGATTCAGATACGCAGTATTTT.

With respect to this clone: Different DNA sequences within this sample yield the same CDR3. The chain combines TRBV4-2 with TRBJ1-1; D is undetermined. The CDR3 runs 13 residues. Germline V gene data show CDR1 as LGHNA and CDR2 as YNFKEQ. Trimming took off 1 base at V and 2 bases at J, with 5 bases between the two ends. Here the CDR3 DNA reads TGTGCCAGCAGCCAAGGGAGAAACACTGAAGCTTTCTTT. Its translation is CASSQGRNTEAFF.

This clone was seen just once. CDR3 DNA sequence: TGTGCCAGCAGGCCTCTTAGGACAGGGGAAGAGACCCAGTACTTC. Amino acid sequence: CASRPLRTGEETQYF. V and J are TRBV6-2 or TRBV6-3 and TRBJ2-5; 9 nucleotides match TRBD1. V dropped 6 bases and J dropped 3; count of bases not matched to a gene: 8. Germline assignment: CDR1 MNHEY and CDR2 SVGEGT. The CDR3 runs to 15 residues.